This TCR beta chain was obtained from a study of blood T cell repertoires in COVID-19. At the level of the study: COVID-19 samples from acute and convalescent phases originated in the United States, Italy and Spain.

Germline lookup yields CDR1 SNHLY and CDR2 FYNNEI. This CDR3 region has 14 residues. Trimming cost V 7 bases and J 4 bases, with 14 bases left between them. Using immunoSEQ multiplex PCR, the repertoire was profiled, and TCRdb retains in-frame clones only, with some absent. The table shows 150,000 or so clones, with under 90% occurring only once. The study assigned cohorts using participant-reported clinical history. Cohort 3 recovered donors had two negative PCRs, clearance, or symptom resolution. This chain uses TRBV2 with TRBJ1-5, with D possibly being TRBD1 (6 bases). The source is a woman in her sixties who had recovered from COVID-19. Sequencing was done on a sample of PBMCs or T cells enriched from blood (not recorded which). The CDR3 is CASTLRQVNQPQHF. The CDR3 region has the DNA TGTGCCAGCACCCTTCGACAGGTGAATCAGCCCCAGCATTTT.